The T cell receptor beta chain described here comes from a study of blood T cell repertoires in COVID-19. About the research overall: Acute-phase and convalescent COVID-19 samples originated in the United States, Italy and Spain. The cDNA or gDNA used as material had been derived from T cells, B-cell-depleted T cells, or PBMCs.

The germline CDR1 and CDR2 sequences are LNHDA and SQIVND (reference sequence). The CDR3 covers 14 residues. V gave up 4 bases and J gave up 4 bases, with 10 bases separating them. Authors' analysis steps: Amplification of reference gene primers was used by the study to estimate nucleated cell counts. The repertoire was sequenced with immunoSEQ multiplex PCR; TCRdb's copy has only in-frame clones and lacks some. The V and J calls and the clone size are those of that table, but D and trimming were determined from the DNA. The repertoire includes 95,000 to 150,000 clones, roughly 89% of them detected once, and less than 5% sits in the top ten.

Material for sequencing was peripheral blood. The rearrangement uses TRBV19 and TRBJ2-2; TRBD2 is a possible D gene (6 bases). This TCR derives from a man aged 35 to 55 with acute or convalescent COVID-19. CDR3 loop: CASSRGGFTGELFF. The CDR3 DNA reads as TGTGCCAGTAGTAGGGGAGGATTCACCGGGGAGCTGTTTTTT.